Sequencing of this TCR beta chain was carried out in a study of preoperative IRX-2 immunotherapy in early breast cancer. There are 18 residues in the CDR3. CDR1 is LGHNA, CDR2 YSLEER, per germline. V lost 1 base and J 5 bases, leaving 23 bases between the germline ends. The sample's treatment: preoperative locoregional IRX-2 cytokine immunotherapy. Samples came from a phase Ib trial of preoperative locoregional IRX-2 cytokine immunotherapy. TCRdb's table, derived via immunoSEQ multiplex PCR, lists solely in-frame clones and lacks some. The table includes around 62,000 clones, roughly 95% detected once.

Sampling was performed from a patient treated with IRX-2 immunotherapy. The sequence was collected from a human donor with breast cancer. The chain combines TRBV4-3 with TRBJ1-2; D is undetermined. The CDR3 DNA reads as TGCGCCAGCAGCCAAGGCCCCAACCCGGGCCGGGCGGCTTATGGCTACACCTTC. This encodes CASSQGPNPGRAAYGYTF.